This T cell receptor (beta chain) was profiled in a study of T cell changes during pregnancy in multiple sclerosis. Per the germline V gene, CDR1 is MNHEY and CDR2 is SVGAGI. CDR3 length equals 14 residues. V was trimmed by 7 bases and J by 6 bases, leaving 16 bases between them. Generated by immunoSEQ multiplex PCR, the TCRdb table keeps only in-frame clones and is missing some. Of about 58,000 clones listed, about 90% are singletons. The V and J genes are TRBV6-5 and TRBJ1-5; the D gene is possibly TRBD1 (6 bases). The clonotype comes from a female donor in good health, enrolled as a control in a pregnancy study. Sample: CD4+ T cells from peripheral blood mononuclear cells, taken after pregnancy. The CDR3 DNA reads as TGTGCCAGCACCCGGGGGGGCTGGGGTCAGCCCCAGCATTTT. Translated: CASTRGGWGQPQHF.